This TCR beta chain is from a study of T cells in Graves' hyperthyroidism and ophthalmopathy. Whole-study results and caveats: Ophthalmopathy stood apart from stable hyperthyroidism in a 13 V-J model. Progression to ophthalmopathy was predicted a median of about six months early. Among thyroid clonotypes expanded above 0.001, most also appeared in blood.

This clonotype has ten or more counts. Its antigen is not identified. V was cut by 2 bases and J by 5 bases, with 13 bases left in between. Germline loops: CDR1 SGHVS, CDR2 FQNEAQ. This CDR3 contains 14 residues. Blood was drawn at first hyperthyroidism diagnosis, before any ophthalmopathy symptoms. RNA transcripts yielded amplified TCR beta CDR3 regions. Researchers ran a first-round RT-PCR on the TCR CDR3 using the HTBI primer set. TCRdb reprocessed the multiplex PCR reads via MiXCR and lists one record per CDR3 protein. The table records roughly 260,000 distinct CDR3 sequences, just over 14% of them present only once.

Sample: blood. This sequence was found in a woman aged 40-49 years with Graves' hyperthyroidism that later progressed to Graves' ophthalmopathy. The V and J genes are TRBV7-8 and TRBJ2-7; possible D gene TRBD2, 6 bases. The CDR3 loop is CASSLKQWEDEQYF. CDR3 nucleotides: TGTGCCAGCAGCTTAAAGCAGTGGGAGGACGAGCAGTACTTC.